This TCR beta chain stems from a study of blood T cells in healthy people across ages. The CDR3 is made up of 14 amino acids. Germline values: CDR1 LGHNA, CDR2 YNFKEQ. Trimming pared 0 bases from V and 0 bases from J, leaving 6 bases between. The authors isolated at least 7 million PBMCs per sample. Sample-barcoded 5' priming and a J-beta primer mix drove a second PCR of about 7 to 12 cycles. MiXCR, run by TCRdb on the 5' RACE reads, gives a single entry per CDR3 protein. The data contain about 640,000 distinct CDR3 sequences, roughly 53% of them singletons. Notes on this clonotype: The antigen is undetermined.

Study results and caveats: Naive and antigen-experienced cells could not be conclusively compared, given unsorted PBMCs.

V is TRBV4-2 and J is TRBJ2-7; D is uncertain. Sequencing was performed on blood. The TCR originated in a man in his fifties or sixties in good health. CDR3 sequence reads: CASSQETLSYEQYF. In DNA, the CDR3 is TGTGCCAGCAGCCAAGAGACACTCTCCTACGAGCAGTACTTC.